The 7 T cell receptor beta chains given below trace back to one sample, sequenced in a study of T cell responses to AZD1222 COVID-19 vaccine (TCRdb year 2021). The protocol used for the library was the immunoSEQ multiplex PCR assay. The table was pulled from immuneACCESS by TCRdb, which kept in-frame rearrangements only. Such tables lose some clones; where checked, under half of the loss comes from unresolved V genes, and the rest has no known cause. In this sample the table shows about 120,000 clones, roughly 88% of which occur a single time. Clones ranked in the top ten supply roughly 3.5% of the sample. The sample's time point label, decoded: baseline before first vaccination. Sequenced material: peripheral blood, taken on day 0 of AZD1222 vaccination. The receptors were gathered from an adult in good health.

V and J are TRBV19 and TRBJ2-5; TRBD2 matches at 11 bases. The V and J ends lost 6 bases and 5 bases, in that order; junction bases with no gene match: 8. This CDR3 has 15 amino acids. Per germline, CDR1 LNHDA and CDR2 SQIVND (reference sequence). CDR3 sequence reads: CASRASGGPKETQYF. CDR3 in DNA: TGTGCCAGTAGGGCTAGCGGGGGGCCGAAGGAGACCCAGTACTTC.

The CDR3 DNA sequence: TGTGCCAGCAGCTTGGGGGACAGGTCACCCCCCTATGGCTACACCTTC. Translating it yields CASSLGDRSPPYGYTF. The gene calls are TRBV5-6 and TRBJ1-2, with TRBD1 matching over 8 bases. The CDR3 is 16 residues long. V was pared by 0 bases and J by 4 bases, with 8 bases of the junction left unmatched. Per the germline V gene, CDR1 is SGHDT and CDR2 is YYEEEE. The full variable domain, in which reference TRBV5-6 and TRBJ1-2 provide the parts outside the CDR3, is DAGVTQSPTHLIKTRGQQVTLRCSPKSGHDTVSWYQQALGQGPQFIFQYYEEEERQRGNFPDRFSGHQFPNYSSELNVNALLLGDSALYLCASSLGDRSPPYGYTFGSGTRLTVV.

The chain links TRBV9 to TRBJ1-2; D not certain. CDR3 size: 15 residues. Germline V gene lookup returns CDR1 SGDLS and CDR2 YYNGEE. V lost 5 bases, J lost 7 bases, and 21 bases lay in between. DNA for the CDR3: TGTGCCAGCAGACCTGAGGGCAGGTTTTGGGCTGGCTACACCTTC. Protein sequence: CASRPEGRFWAGYTF.

The chain uses TRBV7-9 and TRBJ1-5, with D possibly being TRBD1 (5 bases). In germline, CDR1 is SEHNR, CDR2 FQNEAQ (reference sequence). The CDR3 spans 13 residues. With 3 bases removed from V and 7 bases from J, the gap between germline ends came to 10 bases. The CDR3 protein is CASSFLGDQPQHF. The CDR3, as DNA: TGTGCCAGCAGCTTTCTGGGGGACCAGCCCCAGCATTTT.

This chain connects TRBV15 to TRBJ1-6; 8 bases line up with TRBD1. After removal of 3 bases from V and 8 bases from J, the junction contained 6 bases not matched to a gene. CDR1 and CDR2 (germline): LNHNV, YYDKDF (reference sequence). This CDR3 region has 15 residues. CDR3 residues: CATSSRTGLYSPLHF. The CDR3 DNA reads as TGTGCCACCAGCAGCCGGACAGGGCTTTATTCACCCCTCCACTTT.

The chain carries TRBV9 and TRBJ2-1; no reliable D call. The CDR3 has 15 amino acids. Germline V gene data show CDR1 as SGDLS and CDR2 as YYNGEE. Trimming pared 0 bases from V and 8 bases from J, leaving 15 bases between. The CDR3 protein is CASSVGRRNPDEQFF. The CDR3 bases are TGTGCCAGCAGCGTAGGACGGCGGAACCCGGATGAGCAGTTCTTC.

This chain connects TRBV2 to TRBJ2-7; 10 nucleotides match TRBD2. The CDR3 covers 15 residues. Trimming cost V 3 bases and J 10 bases; bases outside gene matches: 12. CDR1 SNHLY and CDR2 FYNNEI come from the germline V gene. In DNA form, the CDR3 reads TGTGCCAGCAGTGAGGAGCGGGGGGGCCGTTCACCACAGTACTTC. This codes for CASSEERGGRSPQYF.